This T cell receptor (beta chain) was recorded in a study of T cell repertoires in aging, cancer and after chemotherapy. Whole-study context: Paired samples before and after chemotherapy came from glioblastoma patients receiving temozolomide-based therapy.

This CDR3 is 13 amino acids long. Germline V gene sequence: CDR1 LNHDA, CDR2 SQIVND (reference sequence). The trim removed 8 bases at V and 8 bases at J, leaving 9 bases unmatched. TCR beta rearrangements were amplified from peripheral blood genomic DNA. TRB rearrangements spanning V, D and J were amplified using mixed TRB-A/B primers. MiXCR, applied by TCRdb to the multiplex PCR reads, yields one record per CDR3 protein. The sample records about 4,500 distinct CDR3 sequences, under 70% being singletons. The clonotype was recovered from a human donor with a solid tumor. V and J are TRBV19 and TRBJ1-2; 9 bases match TRBD1. The material sequenced was blood. CDR3 amino acids: CASGTQGAEGYTF. In DNA form, the CDR3 reads TGTGCCAGTGGCACACAGGGGGCGGAGGGCTACACCTTC.